The 3 T cell receptor beta chains in this list originate from one sample, sequenced in a study of neurological immune-mediated disorders. TCRdb fed the 5' RACE reads into MiXCR, producing one record per CDR3 protein. The sample shows tens of thousands of distinct CDR3 sequences, 7% to 8% of them seen only once. The sample comprised PBMCs. The receptors were gathered from a woman aged 40 to 50 in good health.

This clonotype was counted only a few times. V gene TRBV20-1 combines with J gene TRBJ2-3; D uncertain. Germline lookup yields CDR1 DFQATT and CDR2 SNEGSKA (reference sequence). This CDR3 region has 12 residues. V dropped 5 bases and J dropped 0 bases, with 6 bases sitting between them. The CDR3 is CSALWSTDTQYF. CDR3 coding DNA: TGCAGTGCTTTGTGGAGCACAGATACGCAGTATTTT.

The chain uses TRBV7-2 and TRBJ2-1; TRBD2 agrees at 13 bases. The CDR3 has 15 amino acids. J gave up 7 bases and V 7 bases, and 7 bases lay outside the gene matches. CDR1 and CDR2 from the germline V gene are SGHTA and FQGNSA. In DNA form, the CDR3 reads TGTGCCAGCATCTCCGGACTAGCGGGGGTTAATGAGCAGTTCTTC. It specifies CASISGLAGVNEQFF.

In this sample, this clonotype turned up many times. The genes are TRBV5-1 and TRBJ2-1; 7 nucleotides line up with TRBD2. In germline, CDR1 is SGHRS, CDR2 YFSETQ. The CDR3 is 14 amino acids. The V gene end was trimmed by 0 bases and the J gene end by 7 bases; junction bases not matched to a gene: 4. DNA of the CDR3: TGCGCCAGCAGCTTGGGGTCCGGGGGGAATGAGCAGTTCTTC. Its protein is CASSLGSGGNEQFF. Filled out from reference TRBV5-1 and TRBJ2-1, the complete variable domain reads KAGVTQTPRYLIKTRGQQVTLSCSPISGHRSVSWYQQTPGQGLQFLFEYFSETQRNKGNFPGRFSGRQFSNSRSEMNVSTLELGDSALYLCASSLGSGGNEQFFGPGTRLTVL.